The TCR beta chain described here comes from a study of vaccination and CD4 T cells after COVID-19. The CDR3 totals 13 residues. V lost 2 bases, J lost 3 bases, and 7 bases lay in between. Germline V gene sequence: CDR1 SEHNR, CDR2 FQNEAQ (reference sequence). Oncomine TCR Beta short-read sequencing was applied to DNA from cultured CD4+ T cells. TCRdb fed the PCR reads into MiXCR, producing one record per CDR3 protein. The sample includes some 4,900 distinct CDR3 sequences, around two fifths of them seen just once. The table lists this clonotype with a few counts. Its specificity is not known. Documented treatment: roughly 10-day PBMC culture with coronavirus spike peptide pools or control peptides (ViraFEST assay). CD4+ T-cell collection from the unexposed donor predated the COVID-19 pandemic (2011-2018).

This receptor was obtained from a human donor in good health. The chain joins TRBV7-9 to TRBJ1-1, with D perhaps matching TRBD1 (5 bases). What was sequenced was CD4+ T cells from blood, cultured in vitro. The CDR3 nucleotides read TGTGCCAGCAGCTTATTAGGGGACACTGAAGCTTTCTTT. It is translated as CASSLLGDTEAFF.